This TCR beta chain was identified during a study of early T cells in non-severe SARS-CoV-2 infection (dated by TCRdb to the early 2020s). Study-level background: TCR sequencing used bulk RNA from unsorted whole blood, so alpha and beta chains could not be paired.

V loses 3 bases, J loses 4 bases, and the germline ends lie 9 bases apart. Including cysteine and phenylalanine, the CDR3 has 13 amino acids. The only DNA kept is the CDR3, 39 bases in frame from the first base. Library construction relied on 5' RACE. Instrument used: NextSeq 500. To correct for sequencing error and PCR bias, the TCR library protocol tagged individual cDNA molecules with unique molecular identifiers. TCR alpha and beta chains were both sequenced, and the abundances of alpha and beta sequences in each sample were closely correlated with each other. On the authors' methods: V gene, J gene and CDR3 annotation of TCR sequences was performed with Decombinator V4. TCRs were defined as expanded if a significant change between any two time points was detected under a Poisson model with p below 0.0001. TCR abundances were normalised to the total number of TCRs sequenced per sample and were expressed as counts per million. MAIT TCRs were defined by TRAV1-2 paired with TRAJ12, TRAJ20 or TRAJ33, and iNKT TCRs by TRAV10 paired with TRAJ18. A search of VDJdb, accessed on 1 November 2021, was run for TCRs annotated to CMV, EBV and SARS-CoV-2, with TCRs annotated for multiple antigens excluded. The public reads were reanalyzed by TCRdb: fastp trimming at Q25, MiXCR alignment, in-frame beta chains only. Records with the same CDR3 protein are collapsed into one entry carrying the most frequent genes and DNA. It is TCRdb's table, rather than the study itself, that gives the V and J calls and clone size. In this sample the table shows roughly 97,000 distinct CDR3 sequences, roughly 11% of which occur a single time. Just over 4.5% of the sample rests with the top ten.

Summary of the overall study and its limitations: VDJdb matching was skewed toward anti-spike CD8 responses, so virus-specific expansions were likely underestimated and private and CD4 specificities were missed.

The study was a case-control design nested within a healthcare worker cohort in London, UK, with weekly nasopharyngeal swab PCR tests and blood sampling. Healthcare workers were recruited between 23 and 31 March 2020, during the week of the UK lockdown, and were followed weekly for up to roughly 15 weeks. On this clonotype: The clone's antigen remains unknown. One base away there is no much larger clone; base qualities are not given.

This clonotype was obtained from an adult who was a healthcare worker with PCR-confirmed SARS-CoV-2 infection or an uninfected control (not recorded which). The rearranged segments are TRBV12-3 or TRBV12-4 and TRBJ1-1, and perhaps TRBD1 as D gene, on 5 matching bases. The sequencing here drew on whole blood, taken at baseline. The DNA is as follows: TGTGCCAGCAGTTTCAGGGTGGCCACTGAAGCTTTCTTT. This yields the protein CASSFRVATEAFF.